Shown below are 18 T cell receptor beta chains from a single sample sequenced in a study of tumor and adjacent non-tumor tissue in lung cancer. Three rounds of nested PCR, following a modified ARM-PCR protocol, produced the TCRbeta library. TCRdb re-called the multiplex PCR reads with MiXCR, one entry per CDR3 protein. Among about 68,000 distinct CDR3 sequences listed, about three fifths were seen once. RNA was extracted from bulk tissue without any cell sorting. The sample taken for sequencing was lung tumor tissue. Every receptor here comes from a man in his fifties or sixties with non-small cell lung cancer.

Of note for this clonotype: This could be a read error, since a much larger clone is one nucleotide away. The chain combines TRBV6-1 with TRBJ2-2; D uncertain. This CDR3 is 15 amino acids long. Germline V gene lookup returns CDR1 MNHNS and CDR2 SASEGT. Written as DNA, the CDR3 is TGTACCAGCAGTGAGCCCTTCTTGAACACCGGGGAGCTGTTTTTT. This gives the protein CTSSEPFLNTGELFF.

In the case of this clonotype: The conserved final phenylalanine or tryptophan is absent from the CDR3, which likely points to a read error. The CDR3 DNA follows: TGTGCCAGCAACATGGACCTGAACACTGAAGCTTTCCTT. This encodes CASNMDLNTEAFL. This chain connects TRBV11-3 to TRBJ1-1; D is unclear. CDR1 SGHNT and CDR2 YENEEA come from the germline V gene. The V gene lost 7 bases and the J gene lost 0 bases, with 9 bases spanning the gap. The CDR3 covers 13 residues.

This clonotype showed up many times. J is TRBJ1-5 and V is TRBV12-3 or TRBV12-4; D is unresolved. The CDR3 contains 13 residues. V was shortened by 2 bases and J by 4 bases, with 6 bases between the two germline ends. CDR3 nucleotide sequence: TGTGCCAGCAGTTTAACTGGAAATCAGCCCCAGCATTTT. Its translation: CASSLTGNQPQHF.

Concerning this clonotype: A read error may account for a junction end that differs from germline. The chain is built from TRBV5-4 and TRBJ2-2; 12 bases are shared with TRBD2. The CDR3 runs to 17 residues. From germline, CDR1 is SGHNT and CDR2 YYREEE (reference sequence). The CDR3 coding sequence is TGTACCAGCAGCTTGCGACTAGCGGGAGATAACACCGGTGAGCTGTTTTTT. It is translated as CTSSLRLAGDNTGELFF.

Only a few counts were recorded for this clonotype. A much larger clone differs from this one at a single base, so this may be a read error. V and J are TRBV10-2 and TRBJ1-5; unclear D gene. The CDR3 extends over 13 amino acids. Germline CDR1 WSHSY, CDR2 SAAADI. Here the CDR3 DNA reads TGCGCCAGCAGTGAGAACAGCAATCAGCTCCAGCATTTT. Encoded protein: CASSENSNQLQHF.

A remark on this clonotype: This may come from a read error, since a much larger clone is one base off. This sequence joins TRBV6-1 and TRBJ1-6; 7 bases fit TRBD1. Germline values: CDR1 MNHNS, CDR2 SASEGT. The CDR3 is 14 residues long. Here the CDR3 DNA reads TGTGCCGGCAGACCGGGACAGCTTAATTCACCCCTCCACTTT. It yields the protein CAGRPGQLNSPLHF.

Details on this clonotype: A much larger clone differs from this one at a single base, so this may be a read error. The chain is built from TRBV5-1 and TRBJ2-7, with D perhaps assigned TRBD1 or TRBD2 (6 bases each). Looked up from germline, CDR1 is SGHRS and CDR2 is YFSETQ. There are 13 residues in the CDR3. CDR3: CASSPVGGYDQYF. DNA for the CDR3: TGCGCCAGCAGCCCCGTCGGGGGCTACGATCAGTACTTC.

As regards this clonotype: No conserved phenylalanine or tryptophan is present at the end of the CDR3, so a read error is the likely explanation. The chain carries TRBV5-5 and TRBJ2-7; tentatively, D is TRBD1 (6 bases). Per germline, CDR1 SGHKS and CDR2 YYEKEE (reference sequence). The CDR3 totals 13 residues. Deletions cut 4 bases from V and 6 bases from J, with 14 bases between. CDR3 DNA: TGTGCCAGCAGCGCCCAGGGGTTGAGCGAGCAGTACATC. This codes for CASSAQGLSEQYI.

On this clonotype itself: An end of the junction does not agree with germline; a read error may underlie this. The J gene is TRBJ1-5, the V gene TRBV29-1; D uncertain. The CDR3 extends over 12 amino acids. CDR1 is SQVTM and CDR2 is ANQGSEA in the germline V gene. This CDR3 reads CSVEEKGQPQNF. The CDR3 coding sequence is TGCAGCGTTGAAGAAAAGGGTCAGCCCCAGAATTTT.

This clonotype was seen ten or more times. V gene TRBV6-1 combines with J gene TRBJ2-7; D unresolved. Trimming cost V 1 base and J 0 bases, with 10 bases left between them. The germline gives CDR1 MNHNS, CDR2 SASEGT. CDR3 length equals 15 residues. In DNA form, the CDR3 reads TGTGCCAGCAGTGAAGGTCGCGGCTACTCCTACGAGCAGTACTTC. Protein: CASSEGRGYSYEQYF.

This clonotype showed up just a few times. The chain combines TRBV5-1 with TRBJ1-6, with a weak D call TRBD1 (5 bases). The CDR3 is 14 amino acids. Trimming stripped 0 bases from V and 7 bases from J, with 8 bases between. CDR1 and CDR2 from the germline V gene are SGHRS and YFSETQ. CDR3 region: CASSLVGDNSPLHF. The CDR3 region has the DNA TGCGCCAGCAGCTTGGTAGGGGACAATTCACCCCTCCACTTT.

In DNA form, the CDR3 reads TGCGCCAGCACCACGAGGATAATGGATGATTCACCCCTCCACTTT. Protein sequence: CASTTRIMDDSPLHF. The chain carries TRBV5-1 and TRBJ1-6; D is unclear. V lost 6 bases to trimming and J lost 8 bases, with 18 bases between them. Germline lookup yields CDR1 SGHRS and CDR2 YFSETQ. The CDR3 runs 15 residues.

With respect to this clonotype: It is likely a read error, because the conserved phenylalanine at the end of the CDR3 is missing. It is unclear where the CDR3 begins or ends on the DNA, so no DNA is shown, and the CDR3 is as TCRdb lists it. The rearrangement joins TRBV29-1 to TRBJ2-7; no check of the table's D call, TRBD2, against the DNA was made. The CDR3 adds up to 12 amino acids, both ends counted. Germline V CDR1 and CDR2: SQVTM, ANQGSEA. CDR3 sequence: CSVGSGAYERYL.

The chain joins TRBV6-2 or TRBV6-3 to TRBJ1-5; D uncertain. Trimming removed 7 bases from V and 7 bases from J, with 14 bases in between. The CDR3 length is 13 residues. The germline V gene encodes CDR1 MNHEY and CDR2 SVGEGT. Here the CDR3 DNA reads TGTGCCAGCAACGAGCGAACGTGGCAGCCCCAGCATTTT. Translating gives CASNERTWQPQHF.

At least ten counts were recorded for this clonotype. The rearrangement joins TRBV29-1 to TRBJ2-5; D ambiguous. Per germline, CDR1 SQVTM and CDR2 ANQGSEA. The V and J ends lost 6 bases and 7 bases respectively, with 9 bases between them. This CDR3 region has 10 residues. The CDR3 reads CSVGERTQYF. CDR3 nucleotides: TGCAGCGTCGGCGAGAGGACCCAGTACTTC.

Regarding this clonotype: Compared with germline, one end of the junction differs, possibly owing to a read error. CDR3 nucleotide sequence: TGTGCCAGCAGAGAAGGGACTAGTGGGGGATACGCAGATGCGCAGTATTTT. It is translated as CASREGTSGGYADAQYF. The chain employs TRBV11-3 and TRBJ2-3, with 8 bases fitting TRBD2. The CDR3 runs to 17 residues. Germline V gives CDR1 SGHNT, CDR2 YENEEA.

This clonotype was recorded at least ten times. CDR3 bases: TGCGCCAGCAGCCACCCAACCAGGAATCAGCCCCAGCATTTT. Translation: CASSHPTRNQPQHF. The chain is built from TRBV4-1 and TRBJ1-5; D not resolved. The CDR3 contains 14 residues. CDR1 and CDR2 from the germline V gene are MGHRA and YSYEKL. V lost 3 bases to trimming and J lost 4 bases, with 10 bases between them.

This clonotype was observed at least ten times. V and J are TRBV4-2 and TRBJ1-4; TRBD1 might be the D (6 bases). Germline CDR1 and CDR2: LGHNA and YNFKEQ. This CDR3 spans 14 amino acids. V lost 0 bases and J lost 5, with 7 bases in between. The CDR3: CASSQEDSNEKLFF. The CDR3 DNA is TGTGCCAGCAGCCAAGAGGACAGCAATGAAAAACTGTTTTTT.